This paragraph reports one T cell receptor beta chain. The antigen is not known. The sample comes from a study of T cells in Graves' hyperthyroidism and ophthalmopathy. General study points: The model identified upcoming ophthalmopathy a median around 6 months ahead of onset. Ophthalmopathy was distinguished from stable hyperthyroidism by 13 V-J signatures.

The V and J ends lost 2 bases and 2 bases, in that order; junction bases with no gene match: 1. The CDR3 is 14 residues long. Per the germline V gene, CDR1 is DFQATT and CDR2 is SNEGSKA (reference sequence). Amplification of TCR beta CDR3 regions was performed using RNA transcripts as template. The HTBI primer set was used in a first-round RT-PCR of the TCR CDR3. TCRdb re-called the multiplex PCR reads through MiXCR, storing one row per CDR3 protein. The sample holds roughly 500,000 distinct CDR3 sequences, roughly 46% seen once. Patients were excluded because of uncontrolled infection, other autoimmune disease, pregnancy or lactation. Based on clinical symptoms, serum thyroxine and TRAb, thyroid ultrasound and orbital computed tomography, diagnoses were reached.

This TCR derives from an adult woman with Graves' disease, either hyperthyroidism or ophthalmopathy (not recorded which). Sequencing was carried out using peripheral blood or thyroid tissue (not recorded which). The chain couples TRBV20-1 to TRBJ2-7, with 12 bases identical to TRBD2. Here the CDR3 DNA reads TGCAGTGCTAGACGGACTAGCGGGGCCTACGAGCAGTACTTC. Amino acid sequence: CSARRTSGAYEQYF.